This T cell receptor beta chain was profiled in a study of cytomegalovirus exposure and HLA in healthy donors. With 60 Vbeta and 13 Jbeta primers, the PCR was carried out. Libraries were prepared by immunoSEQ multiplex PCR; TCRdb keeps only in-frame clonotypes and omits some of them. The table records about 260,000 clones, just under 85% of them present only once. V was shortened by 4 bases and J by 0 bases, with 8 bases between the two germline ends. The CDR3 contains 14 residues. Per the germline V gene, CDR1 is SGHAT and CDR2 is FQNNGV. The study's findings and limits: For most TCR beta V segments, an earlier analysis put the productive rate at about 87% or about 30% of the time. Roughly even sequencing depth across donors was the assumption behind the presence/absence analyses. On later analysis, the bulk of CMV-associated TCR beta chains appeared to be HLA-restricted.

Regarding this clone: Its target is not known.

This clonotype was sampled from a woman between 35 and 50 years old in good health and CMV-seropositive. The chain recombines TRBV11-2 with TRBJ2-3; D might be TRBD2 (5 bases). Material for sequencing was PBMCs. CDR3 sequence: CASSSGSSTDTQYF. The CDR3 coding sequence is TGTGCCAGCAGCTCGGGGTCTAGCACAGATACGCAGTATTTT. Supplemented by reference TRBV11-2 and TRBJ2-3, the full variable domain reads EAGVAQSPRYKIIEKRQSVAFWCNPISGHATLYWYQQILGQGPKLLIQFQNNGVVDDSQLPKDRFSAERLKGVDSTLKIQPAKLEDSAVYLCASSSGSSTDTQYFGPGTRLTVL.